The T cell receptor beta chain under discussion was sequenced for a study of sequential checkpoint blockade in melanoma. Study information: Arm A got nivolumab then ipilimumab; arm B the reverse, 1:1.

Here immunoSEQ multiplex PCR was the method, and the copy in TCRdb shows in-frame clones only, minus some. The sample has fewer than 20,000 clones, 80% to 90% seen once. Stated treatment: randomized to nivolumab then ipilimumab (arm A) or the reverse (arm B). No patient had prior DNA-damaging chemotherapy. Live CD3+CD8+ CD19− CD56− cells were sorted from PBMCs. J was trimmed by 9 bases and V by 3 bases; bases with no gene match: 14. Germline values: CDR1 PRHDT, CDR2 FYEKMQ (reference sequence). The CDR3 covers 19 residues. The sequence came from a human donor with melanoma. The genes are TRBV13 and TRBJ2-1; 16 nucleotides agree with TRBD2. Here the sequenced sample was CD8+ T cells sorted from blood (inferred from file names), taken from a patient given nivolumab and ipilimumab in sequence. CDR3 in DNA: TGTGCCAGCAGCTTTGTCCCGGGACTAGCGGGAGGGCCTGGTAGTGAGCAGTTCTTC. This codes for CASSFVPGLAGGPGSEQFF.